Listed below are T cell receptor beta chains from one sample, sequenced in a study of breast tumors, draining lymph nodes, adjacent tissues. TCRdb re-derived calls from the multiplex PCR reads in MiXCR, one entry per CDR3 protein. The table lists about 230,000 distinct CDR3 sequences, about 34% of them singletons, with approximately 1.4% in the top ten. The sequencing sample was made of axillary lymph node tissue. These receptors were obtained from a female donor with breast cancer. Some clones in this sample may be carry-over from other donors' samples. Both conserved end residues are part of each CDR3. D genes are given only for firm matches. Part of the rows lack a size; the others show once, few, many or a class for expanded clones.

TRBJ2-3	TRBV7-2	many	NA	CASSQTVLGTDTQYF	TGTGCCAGCAGCCAGACAGTTCTCGGCACAGATACGCAGTATTTT
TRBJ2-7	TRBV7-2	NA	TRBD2	CASSLEASGRGEEQYF	TGTGCCAGCAGCTTAGAGGCTAGCGGGAGGGGTGAAGAGCAGTACTTC
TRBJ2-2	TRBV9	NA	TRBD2	CASSVGVIAGGGELFF	TGTGCCAGCAGCGTAGGGGTCATAGCGGGAGGCGGGGAGCTGTTTTTT
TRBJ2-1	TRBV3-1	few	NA	CASSRMGLYNEQFF	TGTGCCAGCAGCCGAATGGGACTGTACAATGAGCAGTTCTTC
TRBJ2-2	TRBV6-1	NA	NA	CASSRSGRDTGELFF	TGTGCCAGCAGCCGATCAGGGCGGGACACCGGGGAGCTGTTTTTT
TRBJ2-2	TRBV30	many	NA	CAWRGNRNTGELFF	TGTGCCTGGAGAGGGAACAGAAACACCGGGGAGCTGTTTTTT
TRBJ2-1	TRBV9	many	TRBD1	CASSVEDRGMNEQFF	TGTGCCAGCAGCGTAGAGGACAGGGGGATGAATGAGCAGTTCTTC
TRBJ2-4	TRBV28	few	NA	CASSLKGYQNIQYF	TGTGCCAGCAGTTTAAAAGGGTACCAAAACATTCAGTACTTC
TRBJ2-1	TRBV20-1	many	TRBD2	CSARPGTSSYNEQFF	TGCAGTGCTAGACCCGGGACTAGCTCCTACAATGAGCAGTTCTTC
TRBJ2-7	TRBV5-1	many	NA	CASSGDPRSSYEQYF	TGCGCCAGCAGCGGGGACCCAAGAAGCTCCTACGAGCAGTACTTC
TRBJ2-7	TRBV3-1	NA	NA	CASSQDPTAHEQYF	TGTGCCAGCAGCCAAGATCCGACAGCCCACGAGCAGTACTTC
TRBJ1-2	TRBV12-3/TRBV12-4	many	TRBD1	CASRRTGDANYGYTF	TGTGCCAGCAGGCGGACAGGGGACGCCAACTATGGCTACACCTTC
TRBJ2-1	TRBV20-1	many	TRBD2	CSARGGNSGTREQFF	TGCAGTGCTAGAGGGGGGAATAGCGGGACCCGGGAGCAGTTCTTC
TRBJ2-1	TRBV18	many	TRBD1	CASSPDRGGYNEQFF	TGTGCCAGCTCACCGGACAGGGGAGGGTACAATGAGCAGTTCTTC
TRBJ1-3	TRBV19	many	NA	CASMGISSGNTIYF	TGTGCCAGTATGGGAATCAGCTCTGGAAACACCATATATTTT
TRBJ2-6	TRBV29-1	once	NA	CSVEESERAGANVLTF	TGCAGCGTTGAAGAGTCCGAGAGGGCTGGGGCCAACGTCCTGACTTTC
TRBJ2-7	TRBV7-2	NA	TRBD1	CASRYNRGHYEQYF	TGTGCCAGCAGATATAACAGGGGGCACTACGAGCAGTACTTC
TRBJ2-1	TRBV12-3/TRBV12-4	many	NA	CASSLAGEQFF	TGTGCCAGCAGTTTAGCCGGGGAGCAGTTCTTC
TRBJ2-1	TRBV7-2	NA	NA	CASSLGTVGNEEFF	TGTGCCAGCAGCTTAGGCACCGTTGGCAATGAGGAGTTCTTC
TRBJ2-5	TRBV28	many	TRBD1	CASIMTGGARKTQYF	TGTGCCAGCATTATGACAGGGGGCGCGAGAAAGACCCAGTACTTC
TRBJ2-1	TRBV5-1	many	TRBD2	CASSLAASGGEQFF	TGCGCCAGCAGCTTGGCGGCTAGCGGGGGAGAGCAGTTCTTC
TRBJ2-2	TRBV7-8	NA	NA	CASSLGLLASTGELFF	TGTGCCAGCAGCTTAGGGTTACTAGCTAGCACCGGGGAGCTGTTTTTT
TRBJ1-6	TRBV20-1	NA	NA	CSARTGNSPPHF	TGTAGTGCCAGGACGGGTAATTCACCCCCCCACTTT
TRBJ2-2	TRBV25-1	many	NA	CASSKAGAANTGELFF	TGTGCCAGCAGTAAGGCAGGGGCAGCGAACACCGGGGAGCTGTTTTTT
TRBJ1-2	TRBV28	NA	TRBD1	CASTQTGGAPVRIYGYTF	TGTGCCAGCACCCAGACAGGGGGCGCTCCCGTCCGAATATATGGCTACACCTTC
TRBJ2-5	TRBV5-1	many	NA	CASSSGGRGAGETQYF	TGCGCCAGCAGTTCGGGTGGGAGAGGGGCCGGGGAGACCCAGTACTTC
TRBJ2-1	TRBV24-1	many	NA	CATSDSALRNEQFF	TGTGCCACCAGTGATTCCGCCTTGCGCAATGAGCAGTTCTTC
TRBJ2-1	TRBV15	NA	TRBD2	CATSRDDGGLAGNSYNEQFF	TGTGCCACCAGCAGAGACGATGGGGGACTAGCGGGTAACTCCTACAATGAGCAGTTCTTC
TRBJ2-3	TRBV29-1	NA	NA	CSVGKGDTQYF	TGCAGCGTAGGGAAGGGGGATACGCAGTATTTT
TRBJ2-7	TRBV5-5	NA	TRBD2	CASSVEASGRDEQYF	TGTGCCAGCAGCGTAGAGGCTAGCGGGAGGGATGAGCAGTACTTC
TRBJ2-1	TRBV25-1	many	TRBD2	CASSPSGRGNEQFF	TGTGCCAGCAGTCCTAGCGGGAGGGGCAATGAGCAGTTCTTC
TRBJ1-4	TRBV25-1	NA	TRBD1	CASSDRTGRSERLFF	TGTGCCAGCAGTGATCGGACAGGGAGAAGCGAAAGACTGTTTTTT
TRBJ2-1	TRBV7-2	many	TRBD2	CASSPLAGGPDEQFF	TGTGCCAGCAGCCCACTAGCGGGAGGGCCAGATGAGCAGTTCTTC
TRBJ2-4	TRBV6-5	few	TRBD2	CASSYRGLAGVDRETKNIQYF	TGTGCCAGCAGTTACCGGGGACTAGCGGGAGTAGATCGGGAGACCAAAAACATTCAGTACTTC
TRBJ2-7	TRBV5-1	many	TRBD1	CASSLGGQTYEQYF	TGCGCCAGCAGCTTGGGGGGACAGACCTACGAGCAGTACTTC
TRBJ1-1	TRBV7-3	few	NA	CASSQLGGGEAFF	TGTGCCAGCAGCCAACTAGGGGGGGGTGAAGCTTTCTTT
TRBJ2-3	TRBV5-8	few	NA	CASSLGLTPSADTQYF	TGTGCCAGCAGCTTAGGGCTCACCCCTAGCGCAGATACGCAGTATTTT
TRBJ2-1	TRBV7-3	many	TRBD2	CASSQTSSGSSYNEQFF	TGTGCCAGCAGCCAGACTAGCTCGGGGAGCTCCTACAATGAGCAGTTCTTC
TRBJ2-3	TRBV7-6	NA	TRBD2	CASSPRPQTSGRTDTQYF	TGTGCCAGCAGCCCCCGCCCCCAGACTAGCGGGAGAACAGATACGCAGTATTTT
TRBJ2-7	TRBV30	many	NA	CALSVTLSYEQYF	TGTGCCCTATCAGTTACCCTCTCCTACGAGCAGTACTTC
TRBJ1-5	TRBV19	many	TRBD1	CATQGTGGIGSNQPQHF	TGTGCCACCCAAGGGACAGGGGGCATCGGTAGCAATCAGCCCCAGCATTTT
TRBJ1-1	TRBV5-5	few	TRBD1	CASKPGQGILGTEAFF	TGTGCCAGCAAACCGGGACAGGGCATTTTAGGGACTGAAGCTTTCTTT
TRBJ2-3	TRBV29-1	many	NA	CSVRFGPDTQYF	TGCAGCGTTCGGTTCGGACCAGATACGCAGTATTTT
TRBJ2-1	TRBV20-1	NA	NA	CSARGDRIRYNEQFF	TGCAGTGCTAGAGGAGACAGGATTCGGTACAATGAGCAGTTCTTC
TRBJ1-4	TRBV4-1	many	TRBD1	CASRSYRGDEKLFF	TGCGCCAGTCGTTCCTACAGGGGGGATGAAAAACTGTTTTTT
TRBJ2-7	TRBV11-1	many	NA	CASSNPGLIYEQYF	TGTGCCAGCAGCAACCCGGGACTGATCTACGAGCAGTACTTC
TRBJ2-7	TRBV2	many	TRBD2	CASRAGAISYEQYF	TGTGCCAGCAGAGCGGGAGCAATATCCTACGAGCAGTACTTC
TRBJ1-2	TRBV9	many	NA	CASSVGSGGPRYGYTF	TGTGCCAGCAGCGTAGGCTCGGGAGGGCCTCGGTATGGCTACACCTTC
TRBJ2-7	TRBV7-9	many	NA	CASSLANDREQYF	TGTGCCAGCAGCTTAGCGAATGACCGCGAGCAGTACTTC